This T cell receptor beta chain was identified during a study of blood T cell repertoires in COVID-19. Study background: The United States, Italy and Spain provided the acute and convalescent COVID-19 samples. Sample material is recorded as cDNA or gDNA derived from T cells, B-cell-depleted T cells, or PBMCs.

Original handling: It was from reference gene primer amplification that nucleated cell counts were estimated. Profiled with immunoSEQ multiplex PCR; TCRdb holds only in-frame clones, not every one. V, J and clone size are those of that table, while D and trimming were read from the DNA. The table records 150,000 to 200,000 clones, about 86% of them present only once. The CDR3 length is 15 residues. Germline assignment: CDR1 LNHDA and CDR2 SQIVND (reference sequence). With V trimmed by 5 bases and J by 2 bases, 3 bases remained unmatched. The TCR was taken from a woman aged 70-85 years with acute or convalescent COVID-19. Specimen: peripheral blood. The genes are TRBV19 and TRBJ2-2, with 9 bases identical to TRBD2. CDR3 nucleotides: TGTGCCAGTAGTGTCCTAGCGGGAAACACCGGGGAGCTGTTTTTT. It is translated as CASSVLAGNTGELFF.